This T cell receptor beta chain was identified in a study of blood T cell repertoires in COVID-19. Study information: Samples of COVID-19 (acute and convalescent) were obtained from the United States, Italy and Spain.

The protocol was immunoSEQ multiplex PCR, while the TCRdb copy is restricted to in-frame clones and leaves out a portion. The sample lists under 200,000 clones, about 80% occurring once. CDR3 length equals 16 residues. Germline V gene data show CDR1 as LNHDA and CDR2 as SQIVND (reference sequence). V was pared by 3 bases and J by 1 base, with 8 bases of the junction left unmatched. J is TRBJ2-5 and V is TRBV19, with 7 bases identical to TRBD2. The clonotype originates from a man aged 55 to 70 with acute or convalescent COVID-19. The sequenced sample was peripheral blood. CDR3 coding DNA: TGTGCCAGTAGTATCGCCTCACTAGCGTCCCAAGAGACCCAGTACTTC. Amino acids: CASSIASLASQETQYF.